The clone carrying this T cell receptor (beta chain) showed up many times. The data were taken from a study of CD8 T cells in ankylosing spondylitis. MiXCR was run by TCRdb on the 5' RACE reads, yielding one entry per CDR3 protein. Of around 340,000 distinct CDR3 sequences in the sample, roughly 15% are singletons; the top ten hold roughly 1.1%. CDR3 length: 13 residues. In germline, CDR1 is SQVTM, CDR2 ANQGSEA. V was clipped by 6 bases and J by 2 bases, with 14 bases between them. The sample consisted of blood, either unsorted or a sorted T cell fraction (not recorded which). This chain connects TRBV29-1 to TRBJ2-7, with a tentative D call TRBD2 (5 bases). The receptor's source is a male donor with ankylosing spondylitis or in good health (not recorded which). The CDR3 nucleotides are TGCAGCGTAAGTCCTAGCTCTGCCTACGAGCAGTACTTC. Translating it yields CSVSPSSAYEQYF.